This TCR beta chain is from a study of T-cell reconstitution after alpha-beta-depleted transplantation in children. Whole-study findings and limits: A year post-transplant, T-cell counts and diversity derived mostly from newly produced T cells. The origin of high day-60 TCRbeta diversity in some patients lay in surviving recipient T cells and thymic progenitors. Expanded graft clones numbering several hundred reportedly gave rise to alpha-beta T cells about two months after transplant.

Unique molecular identifiers tagged the TCRbeta library. MiXCR, applied by TCRdb to the PCR reads, yields one record per CDR3 protein. The sample gives approximately 650,000 distinct CDR3 sequences, approximately 14% of which show up once; around 0.8% is in the top ten. As for this clonotype: Its antigen remains unidentified.

V was trimmed by 8 bases and J by 6 bases, leaving 10 bases between them. The CDR3 spans 12 residues. The sequencing used PBMCs, collected before TCRalphabeta/CD19-depleted stem cell transplant. The chain is built from TRBV12-3 or TRBV12-4 and TRBJ2-2; D is uncertain. The TCR originated in a girl under 10 years old with congenital amegakaryocytic thrombocytopenia, due to receive a stem cell transplant. The CDR3 loop reads CASSSAPGELFF. Here the CDR3 DNA reads TGTGCCAGCTCGTCGGCCCCCGGGGAGCTGTTTTTT.